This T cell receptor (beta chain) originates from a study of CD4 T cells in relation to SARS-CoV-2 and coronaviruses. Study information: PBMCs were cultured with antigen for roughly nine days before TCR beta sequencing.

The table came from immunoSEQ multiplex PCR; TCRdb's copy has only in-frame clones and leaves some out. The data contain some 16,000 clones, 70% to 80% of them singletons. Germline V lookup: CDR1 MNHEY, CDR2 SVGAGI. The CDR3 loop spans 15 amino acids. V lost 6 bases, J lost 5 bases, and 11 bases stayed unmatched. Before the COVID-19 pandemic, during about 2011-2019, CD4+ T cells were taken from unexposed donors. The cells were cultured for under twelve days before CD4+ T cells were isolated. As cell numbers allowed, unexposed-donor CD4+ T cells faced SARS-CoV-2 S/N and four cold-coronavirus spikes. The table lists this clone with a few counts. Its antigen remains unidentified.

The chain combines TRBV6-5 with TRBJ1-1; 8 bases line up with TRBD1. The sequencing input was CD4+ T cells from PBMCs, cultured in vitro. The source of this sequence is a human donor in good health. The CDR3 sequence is CASSDRGQGLTEAFF. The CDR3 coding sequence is TGTGCCAGCAGCGACAGAGGACAGGGTCTGACTGAAGCTTTCTTT.